This passage covers 8 T cell receptor beta chains from one sample sequenced in a study of OX40 agonist ivuxolimab in advanced cancers. Profiling relied on immunoSEQ multiplex PCR, and the TCRdb table lists in-frame clones only, not all of them. The data hold more than 30,000 clones, with about 87% observed a single time. The input for sequencing was CD4+ or CD8+ T cells sorted from blood, taken in a trial of the OX40 agonist ivuxolimab. These receptors all come from an adult with an advanced solid tumor such as melanoma, head and neck, liver or kidney cancer.

CDR3 bases: TGTGCCAGTAACCCCGGAACAGGGGGCAGTTACGAGCAGTACTTC. It is translated as CASNPGTGGSYEQYF. The chain recombines TRBV19 with TRBJ2-5; 9 nucleotides align to TRBD1. The J call may be faulty, since TRBJ2-7 better matches the DNA end. The CDR3 totals 15 residues. CDR1 is LNHDA and CDR2 is SQIVND in the germline V gene (reference sequence).

Note on this clone: At one end, the junction sequence differs from germline, possibly due to a read error. This rearrangement joins TRBV5-1 to TRBJ2-2; D not resolved. The V gene's germline CDR1 is SGHRS and CDR2 YFSETQ. The CDR3 loop spans 16 amino acids. The chain's CDR3 is CASRLASGYNTGELFF. The CDR3 DNA reads as TGCGCCAGCAGGTTGGCCTCAGGCTACAACACCGGGGAGCTGTTTTTT.

This rearrangement joins TRBV30 to TRBJ2-3; 9 bases agree with TRBD2. The ends lost 3 bases at V and 0 bases at J; junction bases unmatched: 7. The CDR3 has 16 amino acids. Looked up from germline, CDR1 is GTSNPN and CDR2 is SVGIG (reference sequence). The DNA for the CDR3 is TGTGCCTGGAGGCGGGGGGGCGCAACTAGCACAGATACGCAGTATTTT. This encodes CAWRRGGATSTDTQYF.

The V and J genes are TRBV2 and TRBJ2-3; D is ambiguous. V dropped 4 bases and J dropped 5 bases, with 19 bases sitting between them. Germline values: CDR1 SNHLY, CDR2 FYNNEI. The CDR3 spans 16 residues. The CDR3 nucleotides read TGTGCCAGCAGTGGCGGCCCTTCCTCCTCGGGAGATACGCAGTATTTT. Translating it yields CASSGGPSSSGDTQYF. The variable domain in full, with the rest retrieved from reference TRBV2 and TRBJ2-3, is EPEVTQTPSHQVTQMGQEVILRCVPISNHLYFYWYRQILGQKVEFLVSFYNNEISEKSEIFDDQFSVERPDGSNFTLKIRSTKLEDSAMYFCASSGGPSSSGDTQYFGPGTRLTVL.

This chain uses TRBV10-3 with TRBJ2-7, with 7 positions matching TRBD2. With V trimmed by 1 base and J by 8 bases, 11 bases remained unmatched. This CDR3 is 15 amino acids long. Germline V gene lookup returns CDR1 ENHRY and CDR2 SYGVKD. The CDR3, as DNA: TGTGCCATCAGTGAGTGGGGAGGGGCAACCTCCAAGCAGTACTTC. Amino acids: CAISEWGGATSKQYF.

This rearrangement joins TRBV10-3 to TRBJ2-1; D is possibly TRBD2 (6 bases). CDR1 and CDR2 from the germline V gene are ENHRY and SYGVKD. This CDR3 has 13 residues. V lost 8 bases and J 7 bases, leaving 15 bases between the germline ends. The CDR3 region has the DNA TGTGCCATCCGGGGCCCCAGCGGGAATGAGCAGTTCTTC. Translation: CAIRGPSGNEQFF.

V and J are TRBV19 and TRBJ2-5; 8 positions match TRBD1. V lost 3 bases, J lost 3 bases, and 6 bases stayed unmatched. CDR3 length equals 15 residues. Germline V gene sequence: CDR1 LNHDA, CDR2 SQIVND (reference sequence). The DNA for the CDR3 is TGTGCCAGTAGTATCCCAGGACAGGGCGAAGAGACCCAGTACTTC. This encodes CASSIPGQGEETQYF.

The CDR3 loop reads CAWSATGQETQYF. Written as DNA, the CDR3 is TGTGCCTGGAGTGCGACAGGACAAGAGACCCAGTACTTC. This sequence joins TRBV30 and TRBJ2-5, with D possibly being TRBD1 (6 bases). The CDR3 consists of 13 residues. Germline-derived CDR1 and CDR2 are GTSNPN and SVGIG (reference sequence). Trimming took off 1 base at V and 2 bases at J, with 8 bases between the two ends.